The 21 T cell receptor beta chains reported below all come from one sample, sequenced in a study of persistence of HIV-infected CD4 T cells. The antigens of these receptors remain unknown. This nonspecific control used anti-CD3/anti-CD28 bead stimulation of CD4+ T cells. CD4+ T cells upregulating both CD40 ligand and CD69 were sorted as responding cells. The immunoSEQ assay was version 4, run in survey mode. The repertoire was sequenced with immunoSEQ multiplex PCR; TCRdb's copy has only in-frame clones and lacks some. This sample has tens of thousands of clones, with roughly nine tenths found just once. Sequencing used CD4+ T cells sorted from PBMCs after approximately 20-hour stimulation, obtained from a patient who received antiretroviral therapy. Receptors originate from an adult woman with HIV who was CMV-seropositive.

This rearrangement joins TRBV5-4 to TRBJ1-1; 7 nucleotides line up with TRBD1. Germline V CDR1 and CDR2: SGHNT, YYREEE (reference sequence). V was clipped by 0 bases and J by 5 bases; unmatched bases: 4. This CDR3 region has 14 residues. The CDR3 sequence: CASSLETGWTEAFF. CDR3 nucleotides: TGTGCCAGCAGCTTGGAGACAGGGTGGACTGAAGCTTTCTTT.

This rearrangement joins TRBV28 to TRBJ2-7; D ambiguous. Trimming took 6 bases from V and 2 from J, leaving 20 bases between them. The CDR3 loop spans 16 amino acids. Germline CDR1 reads MDHEN; CDR2 reads SYDVKM. CDR3 amino acids: CASSSLGLGRTYEQYF. The CDR3 nucleotides are TGTGCCAGCAGCTCCCTTGGGCTTGGGCGAACCTACGAGCAGTACTTC.

V usage is TRBV14 and J usage is TRBJ1-1; D gene ambiguous. The length of the CDR3 is 15 residues. Trimming shortened V by 6 bases and J by 1 base, and 15 bases separated the two germline ends. CDR1 and CDR2 from the germline V gene are SGHDN and FVKESK. CDR3 in amino acids: CASSQYGSGNTEAFF. The DNA for the CDR3 is TGTGCCAGCAGTCAGTACGGGTCCGGGAACACTGAAGCTTTCTTT.

The rearrangement links TRBV14 to TRBJ2-4; D uncertain. CDR1 is SGHDN, CDR2 FVKESK, per germline. Trimming removed 3 bases from V and 5 bases from J, with 5 bases in between. This CDR3 has 12 residues. The CDR3 region is CASSHNQNIQYF. The CDR3 DNA reads as TGTGCCAGCAGCCACAACCAAAACATTCAGTACTTC. The whole variable domain, remainder taken from reference TRBV14 and TRBJ2-4, is EAGVTQFPSHSVIEKGQTVTLRCDPISGHDNLYWYRRVMGKEIKFLLHFVKESKQDESGMPNNRFLAERTGGTYSTLKVQPAELEDSGVYFCASSHNQNIQYFGAGTRLSVL.

Regarding this clone: This CDR3 is also generated by other DNA sequences in the sample. The chain employs TRBV18 and TRBJ1-5; D not certain. The CDR3 has 13 residues. V was trimmed by 2 bases and J by 1 base, leaving 3 bases between them. Germline CDR1 is KGHSH and CDR2 is LQKENI. CDR3 loop: CASSPGSNQPQHF. In nucleotides, the CDR3 is TGTGCCAGCTCACCAGGGAGCAATCAGCCCCAGCATTTT. Variable domain in full (rest from reference TRBV18 and TRBJ1-5): NAGVMQNPRHLVRRRGQEARLRCSPMKGHSHVYWYRQLPEEGLKFMVYLQKENIIDESGMPKERFSAEFPKEGPSILRIQQVVRGDSAAYFCASSPGSNQPQHFGDGTRLSIL.

The chain recombines TRBV27 with TRBJ1-1; no clear D gene. V was pared by 5 bases and J by 1 base, with 20 bases between. Germline V gives CDR1 MNHEY, CDR2 SMNVEV (reference sequence). CDR3 length: 17 amino acids. The chain's CDR3 is CASSRPTRQRENTEAFF. CDR3 DNA sequence: TGTGCCAGCAGTCGCCCTACCCGCCAGAGGGAGAACACTGAAGCTTTCTTT.

The chain uses TRBV30 and TRBJ2-3, with 8 bases identical to TRBD1. CDR1 and CDR2 from the germline V gene are GTSNPN and SVGIG (reference sequence). This CDR3 spans 12 amino acids. V was clipped by 4 bases and J by 9 bases; unmatched bases: 6. CDR3 nucleotides: TGTGCCTGGACACCAGGGGGCGAGACGCAGTATTTT. Protein: CAWTPGGETQYF.

This chain joins TRBV12-3 or TRBV12-4 and TRBJ1-1; D gene uncertain. V lost 3 bases and J lost 1, with 6 bases in between. The CDR3 has 13 amino acids. CDR3: CASSFFENTEAFF. For the CDR3, the DNA is TGTGCCAGCAGTTTCTTTGAGAACACTGAAGCTTTCTTT.

This clone has just a few counts. The rearrangement joins TRBV12-3 or TRBV12-4 to TRBJ2-7; no clear D gene. V lost 1 base, J lost 2 bases, and 6 bases lay in between. This CDR3 has 13 residues. The CDR3: CASSLEWTYEQYF. CDR3 nucleotide sequence: TGTGCCAGCAGTTTAGAATGGACCTACGAGCAGTACTTC.

This clone was seen just once. This chain connects TRBV7-3 to TRBJ2-2, with a weak D call TRBD1 (6 bases). V shed 2 bases and J shed 7 bases, with 14 bases lying between them. The CDR3 totals 15 residues. CDR1 and CDR2 (germline): SGHTA, FQGTGA. The CDR3 DNA sequence: TGTGCCAGCAGCTTATATCAGGGGCCTGTCGGGGAGCTGTTTTTT. This sequence encodes CASSLYQGPVGELFF. Variable domain in full (rest from reference TRBV7-3 and TRBJ2-2): GAGVSQTPSNKVTEKGKYVELRCDPISGHTALYWYRQSLGQGPEFLIYFQGTGAADDSGLPNDRFFAVRPEGSVSTLKIQRTERGDSAVYLCASSLYQGPVGELFFGEGSRLTVL.

The chain recombines TRBV25-1 with TRBJ2-3; the match to TRBD2 covers 8 bases. This CDR3 has 13 residues. V was clipped by 7 bases and J by 8 bases; unmatched bases: 8. The germline V gene has CDR1 MGHDK and CDR2 SYGVNS. The chain's CDR3 is CASTPRGGGTQYF. CDR3 coding DNA: TGTGCCAGCACCCCCCGGGGGGGCGGTACGCAGTATTTT.

This clone was detected a few times. The junction does not match germline at one end; this may be a read error. The same CDR3 also results from other DNA sequences found in this sample. The rearrangement links TRBV7-7 to TRBJ2-3; 7 positions agree with TRBD1. The CDR3 is made up of 16 amino acids. Looked up from germline, CDR1 is SSHAT and CDR2 is FNYEAQ (reference sequence). CDR3 nucleotides: TGTGCTAGCAGCTTGCAACCAGGGGGAAGCACAGATACGCAGTATTTT. Translating gives CASSLQPGGSTDTQYF. Using reference TRBV7-7 and TRBJ2-3 for the parts outside the CDR3, the full variable domain is GAGVSQSPRYKVTKRGQDVTLRCDPISSHATLYWYQQALGQGPEFLTYFNYEAQPDKSGLPSDRFSAERPEGSISTLTIQRTEQRDSAMYRCASSLQPGGSTDTQYFGPGTRLTVL.

This CDR3 is CASSFDGSEAFF. The DNA for the CDR3 is TGTGCCAGCAGTTTCGACGGCAGTGAAGCTTTCTTT. The chain recombines TRBV12-3 or TRBV12-4 with TRBJ1-1; no reliable D call. The CDR3 extends over 12 amino acids. The V and J ends lost 3 bases and 7 bases respectively, with 9 bases between them.

The chain carries TRBV21-1 and TRBJ1-1. TRBV21-1 is a recognized pseudogene. The CDR3 runs 17 residues. The CDR3 DNA reads TGTGCCAGCAGCAAAGTTCCCACATTGGGCGGGAACACTGAAGCTTTCTTT. Amino acid sequence: CASSKVPTLGGNTEAFF.

A single count supports this clone. The CDR3 DNA follows: TGTGCCAGTACCCCCGGGGCAGGGAGGGAGACTGAAGCTTTCTTT. This translates into CASTPGAGRETEAFF. The rearrangement joins TRBV19 to TRBJ1-1; D possibly corresponds to TRBD1 (5 bases). The CDR3 is 15 residues long. CDR1 is LNHDA, CDR2 SQIVND, per germline (reference sequence). Deletions cut 7 bases from V and 5 bases from J, with 20 bases between.

The rearrangement joins TRBV6-4 to TRBJ2-3; D is uncertain. The CDR3 totals 14 residues. Trimming took 8 bases from V and 4 from J, leaving 16 bases between them. The germline V gene encodes CDR1 MRHNA and CDR2 SNTAGT. The DNA of the CDR3 is TGTGCCAGCTCACGGTCTACCCCCGCAGATACGCAGTATTTT. Translating gives CASSRSTPADTQYF.

V usage is TRBV19 and J usage is TRBJ1-3; D not resolved. CDR1 is LNHDA and CDR2 is SQIVND in the germline V gene (reference sequence). This CDR3 contains 14 residues. V was shortened by 5 bases and J by 0 bases, with 8 bases between the two germline ends. In DNA form, the CDR3 reads TGTGCCAGTAGTTCCCGGGACTCTGGAAACACCATATATTTT. Its protein product is CASSSRDSGNTIYF.

Here the CDR3 reads CAWKGNLYTEAFF. The DNA of the CDR3 is TGTGCCTGGAAGGGCAACCTGTACACTGAAGCTTTCTTT. The gene calls are TRBV30 and TRBJ1-1; the D is unclear. CDR1 is GTSNPN and CDR2 is SVGIG in the germline V gene (reference sequence). The CDR3 contains 13 residues. Trimming pared 4 bases from V and 3 bases from J, leaving 12 bases between.

The V call is TRBV7-2, the J call TRBJ2-2; D is perhaps TRBD2 (7 bases). Per the germline V gene, CDR1 is SGHTA and CDR2 is FQGNSA. The CDR3 sequence is 15 residues long. V was clipped by 2 bases and J by 3 bases, with 10 bases between them. CDR3 amino acids: CASSLTGRDTGELFF. In nucleotides, the CDR3 is TGTGCCAGCAGCTTAACAGGGAGGGACACCGGGGAGCTGTTTTTT.

The rearrangement joins TRBV6-6 to TRBJ2-7, with 13 bases that match TRBD2. V was pared by 5 bases and J by 3 bases, with 7 bases of the junction left unmatched. The CDR3 totals 16 residues. Germline CDR1 MNHNY, CDR2 SVGAGI (reference sequence). In DNA, the CDR3 is TGTGCCAGCAGTCGAAGTGGACTAGCGGGGGTCTACGAGCAGTACTTC. Encoded protein: CASSRSGLAGVYEQYF.

This chain links TRBV7-9 with TRBJ1-2, with D hard to call. Per the germline V gene, CDR1 is SEHNR and CDR2 is FQNEAQ (reference sequence). This CDR3 region has 13 residues. V lost 1 base and J 5 bases, leaving 8 bases between the germline ends. The CDR3 DNA sequence: TGTGCCAGCAGCTTAGAAGCTGGATATGGCTACACCTTC. Residues: CASSLEAGYGYTF.